This is a list of T cell receptor beta chains from one sample in a study of OX40 agonist ivuxolimab in advanced cancers. TCRdb's table, derived via immunoSEQ multiplex PCR, lists solely in-frame clones and lacks some. The sample has approximately 60,000 clones, 83% seen once; the top ten hold 3.1%. The sample consisted of CD4+ or CD8+ T cells sorted from blood, taken in a trial of the OX40 agonist ivuxolimab. These receptors came from an adult with an advanced solid tumor such as melanoma, head and neck, liver or kidney cancer. CDR3s include the opening cysteine and the closing phenylalanine or tryptophan. The D gene is left open where the match is weak. Rows may omit the clone size; those that give it use once, few, many or a size class.

TRBV5-1	TRBJ2-3	NA	TRBD1	CASSLYSDRGADTQYF	TGCGCCAGCAGCCTATATAGCGACAGGGGAGCAGATACGCAGTATTTT
TRBV19	TRBJ1-4	NA	NA	CASSFTGPGSKLFF	TGTGCCAGTAGTTTTACAGGGCCAGGGTCAAAACTGTTTTTT
TRBV9	TRBJ1-5	NA	NA	CASSVGDKMDQPQHF	TGTGCCAGCAGCGTAGGAGACAAAATGGACCAGCCCCAGCATTTT
TRBV2	TRBJ1-4	NA	TRBD1	CASSLTGRDEKLFF	TGTGCCAGCAGTCTGACAGGGAGGGACGAAAAACTGTTTTTT
TRBV28	TRBJ2-7	NA	NA	CASSLIGGYEQYF	TGTGCCAGCAGTTTAATTGGTGGGTACGAGCAGTACTTC
TRBV29-1	TRBJ1-2	NA	NA	CSVRAGDYGYTF	TGCAGCGTTAGGGCAGGGGACTATGGCTACACCTTC
TRBV11-2	TRBJ1-1	NA	NA	CASSLSPDTEAFF	TGTGCCAGCAGCTTAAGCCCGGACACTGAAGCTTTCTTT
TRBV27	TRBJ2-2	NA	NA	CASSFDKGRTGELFF	TGTGCCAGCAGTTTTGATAAAGGGAGGACCGGGGAGCTGTTTTTT
TRBV18	TRBJ1-2	NA	TRBD1	CASSFSGTGRGYTF	TGTGCCAGCTCATTCTCCGGGACAGGGAGAGGCTACACCTTC
TRBV4-1	TRBJ1-5	NA	NA	CASSQALRGQPQHF	TGCGCCAGCAGCCAAGCTCTTAGGGGGCAGCCCCAGCATTTT
TRBV5-4	TRBJ2-1	NA	NA	CASSLLDGEQFF	TGTGCCAGCAGCTTGCTGGACGGGGAGCAGTTCTTC
TRBV6-5	TRBJ2-2	once	TRBD2	CASRIAGGISGELFF	TGTGCCAGCAGAATAGCGGGAGGAATAAGCGGGGAGCTGTTTTTT
TRBV7-2	TRBJ1-6	NA	NA	CASRPRVGNSPLHF	TGTGCCAGCAGACCCAGGGTAGGGAATTCACCCCTCCACTTT
TRBV7-9	TRBJ1-2	NA	NA	CASSSRTYKVDGYTF	TGTGCCAGCAGCTCCCGGACCTATAAGGTTGATGGCTACACCTTC
TRBV5-1	TRBJ2-1	once	NA	CASGPQGPNNEQFF	TGCGCCAGCGGACCACAGGGCCCTAACAATGAGCAGTTCTTC
TRBV5-6	TRBJ1-6	NA	NA	CASSRTENNSPLHF	TGTGCCAGCAGCCGGACAGAAAATAATTCACCCCTCCACTTT
TRBV5-4	TRBJ2-2	NA	NA	CASSLDRGGFTGELFF	TGTGCCAGCAGCTTGGACAGGGGAGGGTTCACCGGGGAGCTGTTTTTT
TRBV18	TRBJ2-7	NA	TRBD1	CASSPNGGQASYEQYF	TGTGCCAGCTCACCAAATGGGGGACAGGCCTCCTACGAGCAGTACTTC
TRBV21-1	TRBJ2-5	NA	NA	CASSKALGGPSGETQYF	TGTGCCAGCAGCAAAGCATTAGGGGGGCCCAGTGGAGAGACCCAGTACTTC
TRBV30	TRBJ1-2	NA	NA	CAWSAARYRF	TGTGCCTGGAGTGCCGCCCGGTATAGATTC
TRBV5-5	TRBJ2-5	NA	TRBD2	CASSLGLAGDAETQYF	TGTGCCAGCAGCTTGGGACTAGCGGGAGATGCAGAGACCCAGTACTTC
TRBV7-9	TRBJ2-5	NA	NA	CASSQLGSEETQYF	TGTGCCAGCAGCCAACTGGGCTCTGAAGAGACCCAGTACTTC
TRBV21-1	TRBJ1-4	NA	NA	CASSIKGPCITTPTEKLFF	TGTGCCAGCAGCATCAAAGGACCGTGTATCACCACTCCAACTGAAAAACTGTTTTTT
TRBV2	TRBJ2-7	NA	TRBD2	CASMGLAGSGYF	TGTGCCAGCATGGGACTAGCGGGATCGGGGTACTTC
TRBV29-1	TRBJ1-1	NA	NA	CSVEQITNTEAFF	TGCAGCGTTGAGCAGATAACGAACACTGAAGCTTTCTTT
TRBV6-1	TRBJ2-5	NA	NA	CASSGSGEETQYF	TGTGCCAGCAGTGGGTCGGGAGAGGAGACCCAGTACTTC
TRBV27	TRBJ2-7	once	NA	CASSLARSVGEQYF	TGTGCCAGCAGTTTGGCCAGGAGCGTTGGAGAGCAGTACTTC
TRBV7-8	TRBJ2-3	NA	NA	CASSLAFGVDTQYF	TGTGCCAGCAGCTTAGCCTTCGGGGTCGATACGCAGTATTTT
TRBV18	TRBJ1-2	NA	TRBD1	CASSLAQGDGNGYTF	TGTGCCAGCTCACTCGCTCAGGGGGACGGGAATGGCTACACCTTC
TRBV6-4	TRBJ1-1	NA	TRBD1	CASSEAGQTDTEAFF	TGTGCCAGCAGTGAGGCGGGACAGACCGACACTGAAGCTTTCTTT
TRBV5-1	TRBJ1-1	NA	TRBD1	CASSLQTGGGTEAFF	TGCGCCAGCAGCCTTCAGACAGGGGGAGGCACTGAAGCTTTCTTT
TRBV28	TRBJ2-7	NA	NA	CASSQPVHWYEQYF	TGTGCCAGCAGCCAGCCCGTGCACTGGTACGAGCAGTACTTC
TRBV28	TRBJ2-6	NA	NA	CASSSPQGTGANVLTF	TGTGCCAGCAGTTCCCCCCAGGGGACCGGGGCCAACGTCCTGACTTTC
TRBV7-9	TRBJ1-1	NA	NA	CASSSGRLGTEAFF	TGTGCCAGCAGCTCGGGGCGACTGGGGACTGAAGCTTTCTTT
TRBV5-4	TRBJ2-1	NA	NA	CASTRGGGRLSSYNEQFF	TGTGCCAGCACCAGGGGGGGAGGGCGGCTCTCGAGCTACAATGAGCAGTTCTTC
TRBV5-8	TRBJ2-1	NA	TRBD2	CASSFIAGVGNEQFF	TGTGCCAGCAGCTTTATAGCGGGAGTAGGAAATGAGCAGTTCTTC
TRBV11-2	TRBJ1-1	NA	NA	CASNPGGGPTEAFF	TGTGCCAGCAACCCGGGGGGGGGTCCCACTGAAGCTTTCTTT
TRBV4-2	TRBJ2-3	NA	TRBD2	CASSLGLAGETDTQYF	TGTGCCAGCAGCTTGGGACTAGCGGGAGAAACAGATACGCAGTATTTT
TRBV7-6	TRBJ1-1	NA	NA	CASSPTGLNTEAFF	TGTGCCAGCAGCCCCACGGGATTGAACACTGAAGCTTTCTTT
TRBV12-5	TRBJ2-1	NA	TRBD1	CASVAGQAYNEQFF	TGTGCTAGTGTGGCGGGACAGGCCTACAATGAGCAGTTCTTC
TRBV19	TRBJ2-7	NA	TRBD1	CASSLRTGGGYEQYF	TGTGCCAGTAGCCTCCGGACAGGAGGAGGCTACGAGCAGTACTTC
TRBV2	TRBJ2-3	NA	TRBD2	CASFSGSWGTDTQYF	TGTGCCAGCTTCAGCGGGAGTTGGGGCACAGATACGCAGTATTTT
TRBV29-1	TRBJ2-7	NA	TRBD2	CSVVHSSGRSSYEQYF	TGCAGCGTTGTTCACAGTAGCGGGAGATCCTCCTACGAGCAGTACTTC
TRBV27	TRBJ1-1	few	NA	CASSRLQGLAFF	TGTGCCAGCAGTCGGTTGCAGGGGCTGGCTTTCTTT
TRBV19	TRBJ2-1	once	NA	CASSIDGATGEQFF	TGTGCCAGTAGTATAGACGGGGCGACGGGTGAGCAGTTCTTC
TRBV28	TRBJ1-1	NA	NA	CASSPVQALEAFF	TGTGCCAGCAGCCCCGTACAGGCACTTGAAGCTTTCTTT
TRBV15	TRBJ2-5	once	TRBD2	CATSRDRNRGGGETQYF	TGTGCCACCAGCAGAGATCGAAACCGTGGGGGGGGAGAGACCCAGTACTTC
TRBV6-1	TRBJ1-2	medium-sized	NA	CASSERAGDGYTF	TGTGCCAGCAGTGAACGGGCAGGAGATGGCTACACCTTC
TRBV4-2	TRBJ1-4	NA	NA	CASSPQDMASPLFF	TGTGCCAGCAGCCCCCAAGACATGGCCAGTCCGCTGTTTTTT
TRBV10-3	TRBJ1-1	few	NA	CATRSRAPLMNTEAFF	TGTGCCACCCGGAGCCGGGCACCATTGATGAACACTGAAGCTTTCTTT
TRBV6-1	TRBJ2-7	few	TRBD2	CASSTVAGPEQYF	TGTGCCAGCAGTACGGTAGCGGGACCCGAGCAGTACTTC
TRBV5-1	TRBJ2-5	NA	TRBD2	CASSYGTSGGQETQYF	TGCGCCAGCAGCTACGGGACTAGCGGGGGCCAAGAGACCCAGTACTTC
TRBV7-3	TRBJ2-7	NA	NA	CASSIDGGYEQYF	TGTGCCAGCAGCATAGACGGTGGGTACGAGCAGTACTTC
TRBV19	TRBJ1-5	few	TRBD1	CASRGTGGYQPQHF	TGTGCCAGTAGGGGAACAGGGGGCTATCAGCCCCAGCATTTT
TRBV5-1	TRBJ1-1	few	TRBD1	CASSLEDRGTSEAFF	TGCGCCAGCAGCTTGGAGGACAGGGGGACTTCTGAAGCTTTCTTT